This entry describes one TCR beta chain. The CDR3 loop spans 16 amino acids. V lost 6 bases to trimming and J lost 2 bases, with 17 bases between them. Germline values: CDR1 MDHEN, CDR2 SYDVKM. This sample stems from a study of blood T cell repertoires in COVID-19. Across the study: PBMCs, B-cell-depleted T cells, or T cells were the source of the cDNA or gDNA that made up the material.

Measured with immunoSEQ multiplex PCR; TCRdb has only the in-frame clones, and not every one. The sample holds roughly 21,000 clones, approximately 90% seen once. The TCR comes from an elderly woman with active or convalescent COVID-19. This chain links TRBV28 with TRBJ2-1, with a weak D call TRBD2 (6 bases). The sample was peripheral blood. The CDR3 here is CASSSPLARAYNEQFF. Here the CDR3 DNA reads TGTGCCAGCAGCAGCCCGCTAGCGAGAGCCTACAATGAGCAGTTCTTC.